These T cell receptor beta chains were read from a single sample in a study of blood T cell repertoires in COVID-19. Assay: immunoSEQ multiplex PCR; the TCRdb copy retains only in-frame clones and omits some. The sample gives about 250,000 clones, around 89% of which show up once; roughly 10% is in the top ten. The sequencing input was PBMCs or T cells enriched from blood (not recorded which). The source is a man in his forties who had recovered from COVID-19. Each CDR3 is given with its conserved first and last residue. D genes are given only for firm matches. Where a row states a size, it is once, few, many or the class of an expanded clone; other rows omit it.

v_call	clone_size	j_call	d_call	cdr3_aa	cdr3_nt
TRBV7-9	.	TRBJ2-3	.	CASSLVNYPSTDTQYF	TGTGCCAGCAGCTTAGTTAACTACCCTAGCACAGATACGCAGTATTTT
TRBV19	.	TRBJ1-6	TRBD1	CASSLGTGVFPLHF	TGTGCCAGTAGTCTCGGGACAGGGGTGTTCCCCCTCCACTTT
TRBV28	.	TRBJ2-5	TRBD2	CASSLAGGRRETQYF	TGTGCCAGCAGCCTAGCGGGAGGGCGCCGGGAGACCCAGTACTTC
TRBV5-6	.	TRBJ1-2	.	CASSPRGGYGYTF	TGTGCCAGCAGCCCCCGGGGGGGCTATGGCTACACCTTC
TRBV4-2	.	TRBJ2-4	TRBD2	CASSHPAGDMNF	TGTGCCAGCAGCCACCCAGCGGGAGATATGAACTTC
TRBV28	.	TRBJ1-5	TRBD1	CASSPLSGQSYGPKNQPQHF	TGTGCCAGCAGTCCTCTCTCGGGACAGAGTTATGGTCCGAAAAATCAGCCCCAGCATTTT
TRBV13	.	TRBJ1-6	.	CASSLGPGSGRAPLHF	TGTGCCAGCAGCTTAGGCCCGGGCAGCGGAAGGGCACCCCTCCACTTT
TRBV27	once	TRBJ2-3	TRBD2	CASSSWGSGPITDTQYF	TGTGCCAGCAGTTCATGGGGTAGCGGGCCTATCACAGATACGCAGTATTTT
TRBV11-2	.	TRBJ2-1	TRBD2	CASSPGLAAHNEQFF	TGTGCCAGCAGCCCGGGACTAGCGGCACACAATGAGCAGTTCTTC
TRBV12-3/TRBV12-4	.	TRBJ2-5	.	CASSLRGRETQYF	TGTGCCAGCTCCTTACGGGGGAGAGAGACCCAGTACTTC
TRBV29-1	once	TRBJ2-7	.	CSVGFINYEQYF	TGCAGCGTTGGTTTCATCAACTACGAGCAGTACTTC
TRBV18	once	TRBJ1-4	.	CASSPRAQGARDEKLFF	TGTGCCAGCTCACCACGGGCGCAAGGGGCGCGTGATGAAAAACTGTTTTTT
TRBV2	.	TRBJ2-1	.	CASSGLWESYNEQFF	TGTGCCAGCAGTGGTTTATGGGAGTCCTACAATGAGCAGTTCTTC
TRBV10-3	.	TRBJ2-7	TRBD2	CATHSGSLRYEQYF	TGTGCCACCCATAGCGGGAGTTTACGGTACGAGCAGTACTTC
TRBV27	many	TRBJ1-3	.	CASSLGSGGSGNTIYF	TGTGCCAGCAGTTTAGGATCGGGAGGCTCTGGAAACACCATATATTTT
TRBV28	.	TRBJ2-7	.	CATYLSSSYEQYF	TGTGCCACGTATCTGAGTAGCTCCTACGAGCAGTACTTC
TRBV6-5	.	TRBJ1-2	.	CASSYSGSAGGYTF	TGTGCCAGCAGTTACAGCGGGTCCGCGGGAGGCTACACCTTC
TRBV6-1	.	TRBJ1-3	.	CASSDASVVSSGNTIYF	TGTGCCAGCAGTGATGCTTCGGTTGTCTCTTCTGGAAACACCATATATTTT
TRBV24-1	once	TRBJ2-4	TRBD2	CATSNGSLAVAKNIQYF	TGTGCCACCAGTAACGGGAGTCTAGCGGTAGCCAAAAACATTCAGTACTTC
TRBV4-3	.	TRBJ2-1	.	CASSQDRNSRYNEQFF	TGCGCCAGCAGCCAAGATCGGAATAGCCGCTACAATGAGCAGTTCTTC
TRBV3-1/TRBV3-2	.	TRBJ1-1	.	CASSQVDKNTEAFF	TGTGCCAGCAGCCAAGTCGACAAGAACACTGAAGCTTTCTTT
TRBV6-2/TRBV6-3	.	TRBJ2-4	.	CASSLVWAGANIQYF	TGTGCCAGCAGTTTGGTGTGGGCGGGCGCTAACATTCAGTACTTC
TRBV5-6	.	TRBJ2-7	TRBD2	CASSLVGAGAFYTYEQYF	TGTGCCAGCAGCTTGGTTGGAGCGGGAGCGTTTTATACCTACGAGCAGTACTTC
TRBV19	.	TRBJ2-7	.	CASSITGDRSYEQYF	TGTGCCAGTAGTATAACGGGGGATCGCTCCTACGAGCAGTACTTC
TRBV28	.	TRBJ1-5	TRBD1	CASGGQGAQTFRHF	TGTGCCAGTGGGGGACAGGGGGCCCAGACCTTTCGGCATTTT
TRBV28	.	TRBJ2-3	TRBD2	CATEGLAESTDTQYF	TGTGCCACCGAGGGACTAGCGGAAAGCACAGATACGCAGTATTTT
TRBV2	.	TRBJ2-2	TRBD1	CASRKGAENTGELFF	TGTGCCAGCAGAAAGGGGGCCGAGAACACCGGGGAGCTGTTTTTT
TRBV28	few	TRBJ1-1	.	CASSPGGSKNTEAFF	TGTGCCAGCAGCCCCGGCGGCTCCAAGAACACTGAAGCTTTCTTT
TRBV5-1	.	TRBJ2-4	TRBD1	CASSLDPTGGANIQYF	TGCGCCAGCAGCTTAGATCCTACAGGGGGAGCAAACATTCAGTACTTC
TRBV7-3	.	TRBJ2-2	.	CASSSLTGELFF	TGTGCCAGCAGCTCCCTCACCGGGGAGCTGTTTTTT
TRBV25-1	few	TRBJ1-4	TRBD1	CASSDGGQGLTNEKLFF	TGTGCCAGCAGTGATGGGGGACAGGGGCTGACTAATGAAAAACTGTTTTTT
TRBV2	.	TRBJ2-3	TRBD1	CASSLQGAADTQYF	TGTGCCAGCAGTTTACAGGGGGCGGCAGATACGCAGTATTTT
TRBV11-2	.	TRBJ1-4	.	CASSQNPNEKLFF	TGTGCCAGCAGCCAGAATCCGAATGAAAAACTGTTTTTT
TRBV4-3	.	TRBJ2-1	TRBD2	CASSLRTSGSNEQFF	TGCGCCAGCAGCCTAAGGACTAGCGGTAGTAATGAGCAGTTCTTC
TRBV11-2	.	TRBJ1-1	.	CASSAGWRGKGEAFF	TGTGCCAGCAGCGCCGGGTGGAGGGGAAAGGGTGAAGCTTTCTTT
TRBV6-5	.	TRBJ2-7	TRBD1	CASRTGGGYEQYF	TGTGCCAGCAGGACAGGGGGCGGCTACGAGCAGTACTTC
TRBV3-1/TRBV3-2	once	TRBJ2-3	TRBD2	CASSQESGLAGVDTQYF	TGTGCCAGCAGCCAAGAGTCAGGACTAGCGGGAGTGGATACGCAGTATTTT
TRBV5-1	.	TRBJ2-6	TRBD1	CASSLLPGQGTGANVLTF	TGCGCCAGCAGCTTGCTCCCGGGACAGGGGACGGGGGCCAACGTCCTGACTTTC
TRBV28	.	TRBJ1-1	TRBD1	CASSRSSDRGPGTEAFF	TGTGCCAGCAGCCGGAGTTCGGACAGGGGGCCGGGAACTGAAGCTTTCTTT
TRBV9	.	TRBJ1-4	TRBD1	CASSVVGAGGGEKLFF	TGTGCCAGCAGCGTAGTCGGCGCAGGGGGAGGCGAAAAACTGTTTTTT
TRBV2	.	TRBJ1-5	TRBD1	CASNPTGRSNQPQHF	TGTGCCAGCAACCCGACAGGGAGAAGCAATCAGCCCCAGCATTTT
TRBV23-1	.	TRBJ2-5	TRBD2	CASSQSSCGSYQETQYF	TGCGCCAGCAGTCAATCCAGCTGCGGGAGTTACCAAGAGACCCAGTACTTC
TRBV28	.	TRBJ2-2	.	CASSTSFELFF	TGTGCCAGCAGTACAAGTTTTGAGCTGTTTTTT
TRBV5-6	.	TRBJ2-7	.	CASSLGWDFQTYEQYF	TGTGCCAGCAGCTTGGGGTGGGACTTTCAAACCTACGAGCAGTACTTC
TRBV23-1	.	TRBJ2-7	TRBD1	CASSLQDRGHEQYF	TGCGCCAGCAGCCTCCAAGACAGGGGCCACGAGCAGTACTTC
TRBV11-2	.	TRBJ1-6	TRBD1	CASSFNRGFWSPLHF	TGTGCCAGCAGCTTCAACAGGGGGTTTTGGTCACCCCTCCACTTT